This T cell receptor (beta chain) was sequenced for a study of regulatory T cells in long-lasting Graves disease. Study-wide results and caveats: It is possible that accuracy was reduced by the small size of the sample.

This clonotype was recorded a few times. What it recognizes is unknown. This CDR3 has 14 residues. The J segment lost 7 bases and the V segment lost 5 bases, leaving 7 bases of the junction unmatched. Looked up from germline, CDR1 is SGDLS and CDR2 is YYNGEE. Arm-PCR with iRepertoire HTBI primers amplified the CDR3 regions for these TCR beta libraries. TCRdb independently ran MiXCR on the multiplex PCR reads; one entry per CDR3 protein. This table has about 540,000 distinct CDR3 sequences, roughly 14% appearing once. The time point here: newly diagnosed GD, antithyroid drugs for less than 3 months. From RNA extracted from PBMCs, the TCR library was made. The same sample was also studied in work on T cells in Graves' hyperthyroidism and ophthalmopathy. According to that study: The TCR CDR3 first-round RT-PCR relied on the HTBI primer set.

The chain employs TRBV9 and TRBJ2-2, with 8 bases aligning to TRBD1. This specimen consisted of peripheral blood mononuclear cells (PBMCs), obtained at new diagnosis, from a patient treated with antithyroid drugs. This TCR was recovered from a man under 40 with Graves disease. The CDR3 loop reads CASRNRGSGGELFF. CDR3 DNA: TGTGCCAGCAGAAACAGGGGGTCGGGCGGGGAGCTGTTTTTT.